A single sample is the source of the 6 T cell receptor beta chains below, sequenced in a study of CD8 T cells in ankylosing spondylitis. Each CDR3 protein is one row after TCRdb ran MiXCR on the 5' RACE reads. The repertoire holds about 340,000 distinct CDR3 sequences, with approximately 14% as singletons. The sequenced sample was blood, either unsorted or a sorted T cell fraction (not recorded which). The receptors come from a male donor with ankylosing spondylitis or in good health (not recorded which).

This clonotype was found a few times. The V gene is TRBV7-2, the J gene TRBJ2-7; TRBD1 agrees at 10 bases. With V trimmed by 2 bases and J by 2 bases, 6 bases remained unmatched. CDR1 is SGHTA and CDR2 is FQGNSA in the germline V gene. The CDR3 length is 16 residues. The CDR3 here is CASSLRGQGIPYEQYF. The CDR3 DNA follows: TGTGCCAGCAGCTTAAGGGGACAGGGGATCCCCTACGAGCAGTACTTC.

This clonotype was found many times. This chain uses TRBV6-2 or TRBV6-3 with TRBJ1-1; D uncertain. Germline V gene data show CDR1 as MNHEY and CDR2 as SVGEGT. Trimming removed 6 bases from V and 0 bases from J, with 8 bases in between. The CDR3 is made up of 13 amino acids. The CDR3 protein is CASSWPMNTEAFF. CDR3 bases: TGTGCCAGCAGCTGGCCGATGAACACTGAAGCTTTCTTT.

This clonotype was observed a few times. The V and J genes are TRBV20-1 and TRBJ1-2, with D tentatively TRBD1 (5 bases). CDR1 is DFQATT and CDR2 is SNEGSKA in the germline V gene (reference sequence). This CDR3 comprises 13 residues. V was shortened by 5 bases and J by 5 bases, with 15 bases between the two germline ends. The CDR3 spells CSAADRAFYGYTF. CDR3 sequence (DNA): TGCAGTGCTGCCGACAGAGCTTTTTATGGCTACACCTTC.

The chain carries TRBV10-1 and TRBJ2-1; 12 bases match TRBD1. The CDR3 contains 17 residues. The germline V gene encodes CDR1 WNHNN and CDR2 SYGVQD (reference sequence). Trimming took 6 bases from V and 7 from J; bases not matched to a gene: 13. The CDR3 loop reads CASRPRYGTGGKNEQFF. The CDR3 coding sequence is TGCGCCAGCAGACCCCGTTATGGGACAGGGGGCAAAAATGAGCAGTTCTTC.

The V gene is TRBV20-1, the J gene TRBJ2-5; unclear D gene. This CDR3 comprises 10 residues. Germline CDR1 DFQATT, CDR2 SNEGSKA (reference sequence). V lost 3 bases, J lost 5 bases, and 4 bases lay in between. CDR3 DNA: TGCAGTGCTAGGATTGAGACCCAGTACTTC. Its translation: CSARIETQYF.

This clonotype has only a few counts. This chain links TRBV2 with TRBJ2-1; D gene uncertain. Germline V gives CDR1 SNHLY, CDR2 FYNNEI. Trimming stripped 3 bases from V and 6 bases from J, with 12 bases between. The CDR3 is 14 amino acids. CDR3: CASSDELVSNEQFF. The CDR3 DNA follows: TGTGCCAGCAGTGACGAGCTAGTAAGCAATGAGCAGTTCTTC.